This passage covers 21 T cell receptor beta chains from one sample sequenced in a study of blood T cell repertoires in COVID-19. Sequenced by immunoSEQ multiplex PCR; TCRdb stores in-frame clones only, minus some. This table holds under 300,000 clones, about 83% found once. The sample taken for sequencing was peripheral blood. The receptors here all came from a man older than 75 with acute or convalescent COVID-19.

The V call is TRBV4-2, the J call TRBJ2-3; D not certain. CDR3 length equals 16 residues. V was clipped by 4 bases and J by 0 bases, with 14 bases between them. CDR1 LGHNA and CDR2 YNFKEQ come from the germline V gene. The CDR3 DNA sequence: TGTGCCAGCAGCCGAGAGGATCAGGCAAGCACAGATACGCAGTATTTT. Its protein is CASSREDQASTDTQYF.

The chain joins TRBV7-3 to TRBJ2-2; 8 bases align to TRBD2. V gave up 5 bases and J gave up 6 bases; unmatched junction bases: 11. Germline CDR1 SGHTA, CDR2 FQGTGA. This CDR3 region has 16 residues. CDR3 protein: CASSPNPTSEAGELFF. CDR3 DNA: TGTGCCAGCAGCCCCAACCCGACTAGCGAGGCCGGGGAGCTGTTTTTT.

This clone came up once. The DNA for the CDR3 is TGTGCCAGCAGCATCTACGGGACAGGTGTTGAAAAACTGTTTTTT. The encoded protein is CASSIYGTGVEKLFF. V is TRBV9 and J is TRBJ1-4, with TRBD1 identical over 8 bases. The CDR3 has 15 residues. Trimming at V came to 4 bases and at J to 7 bases, leaving 9 bases not matched to a gene. CDR1 SGDLS and CDR2 YYNGEE come from the germline V gene.

J is TRBJ2-1 and V is TRBV5-6; 10 bases map to TRBD2. V lost 0 bases, J lost 8 bases, and 8 bases stayed unmatched. CDR3 size: 16 residues. Germline-derived CDR1 and CDR2 are SGHDT and YYEEEE. The CDR3 DNA is TGTGCCAGCAGCTTGGAGAGCGGGAGGGCGGGGGATGAGCAGTTCTTC. This codes for CASSLESGRAGDEQFF.

The chain combines TRBV23-1 with TRBJ1-5, with D possibly matching TRBD1 (5 bases). TRBV23-1 is flagged as an ORF with uncertain function. The V end lost 8 bases, the J end lost 0 bases, and 14 bases lay between the germline ends. The CDR3 extends over 15 amino acids. CDR3 in amino acids: CASGGGGYSNQPQHF. The CDR3 DNA reads TGCGCCAGCGGCGGTGGGGGGTATAGCAATCAGCCCCAGCATTTT.

The V call is TRBV5-4, the J call TRBJ1-6, with D tentatively TRBD1 (6 bases). The CDR3 covers 17 residues. Trimming left V 4 bases short and J 9 bases short, with 23 bases between. Germline values: CDR1 SGHNT, CDR2 YYREEE (reference sequence). CDR3 loop: CASSLAGGTGSGSPLHF. CDR3 nucleotides: TGTGCCAGCAGCCTGGCCGGTGGTACAGGGTCAGGTTCACCCCTCCACTTT.

V gene TRBV27 combines with J gene TRBJ2-1; 9 bases are shared with TRBD1. Trimming removed 3 bases from V and 7 bases from J; junction bases left unmatched: 7. Germline loops: CDR1 MNHEY, CDR2 SMNVEV (reference sequence). This CDR3 is built from 15 residues. As DNA, the CDR3 is TGTGCCAGCAGTTTGGGACAGGGCGTAACAAATGAGCAGTTCTTC. It translates to CASSLGQGVTNEQFF.

This clone came up once. The rearrangement joins TRBV19 to TRBJ2-4; 7 positions match TRBD1. Germline CDR1 and CDR2: LNHDA and SQIVND (reference sequence). This CDR3 has 16 residues. With 5 bases clipped from V and 2 bases from J, the junction kept 9 bases outside the gene matches. The CDR3 here is CASSPRGQITKNIQYF. CDR3 nucleotides: TGTGCCAGTAGTCCCAGGGGACAGATAACCAAAAACATTCAGTACTTC.

The chain is built from TRBV20-1 and TRBJ2-5; a possible D gene is TRBD1 (6 bases). V was pared by 3 bases and J by 3 bases, with 17 bases between. The CDR3 consists of 15 residues. Germline assignment: CDR1 DFQATT and CDR2 SNEGSKA (reference sequence). The CDR3 region has the DNA TGCAGTGCTAGTTTGGGGGCAAGGCCTGAAGAGACCCAGTACTTC. Amino acids: CSASLGARPEETQYF.

This clone showed up just a few times. The rearrangement uses TRBV30 and TRBJ1-1, with D maybe TRBD1 (6 bases). This CDR3 is built from 17 residues. V gave up 0 bases and J gave up 2 bases, with 19 bases separating them. Germline lookup yields CDR1 GTSNPN and CDR2 SVGIG (reference sequence). CDR3 nucleotides: TGTGCCTGGAGTGTAAGGTTATACAGGGAAGTCAACACTGAAGCTTTCTTT. This gives the protein CAWSVRLYREVNTEAFF.

This CDR3 is CASGTGDVEQYF. The CDR3 DNA reads TGTGCCAGCGGGACAGGGGATGTCGAGCAGTACTTC. This chain links TRBV6-5 with TRBJ2-7; 10 bases agree with TRBD1. This CDR3 region has 12 residues. The ends lost 8 bases at V and 6 bases at J; junction bases unmatched: 4. Germline V lookup: CDR1 MNHEY, CDR2 SVGAGI.

The chain is built from TRBV5-1 and TRBJ1-4; 9 nucleotides match TRBD1. This CDR3 is 13 amino acids long. Germline CDR1 reads SGHRS; CDR2 reads YFSETQ. V shed 7 bases and J 8 bases; nucleotides not matched to a gene: 6. The CDR3 nucleotides are TGCGCCAGCGCACAGGGGGCATGGGAAAAACTGTTTTTT. Amino acid sequence: CASAQGAWEKLFF.

In its sample, this clone was seen once. This chain joins TRBV5-4 and TRBJ1-1; TRBD1 agrees at 10 bases. Germline V gene sequence: CDR1 SGHNT, CDR2 YYREEE (reference sequence). The CDR3 covers 15 residues. J gave up 0 bases and V 5 bases, and 4 bases lay outside the gene matches. CDR3: CASSSDRGLNTEAFF. The CDR3 bases are TGTGCCAGCAGTTCTGACAGGGGGCTGAACACTGAAGCTTTCTTT.

V and J are TRBV5-6 and TRBJ2-7, with a tentative D call TRBD1 (5 bases). Trimming shortened V by 1 base and J by 3 bases, and 17 bases separated the two germline ends. Germline loops: CDR1 SGHDT, CDR2 YYEEEE. The CDR3 has 16 amino acids. The CDR3 bases are TGTGCCAGCAGCTTGTCTCCGGCAGGGCCCATCTACGAGCAGTACTTC. This sequence encodes CASSLSPAGPIYEQYF.

This clone was seen a handful of times. The chain recombines TRBV11-3 with TRBJ2-7, with TRBD1 as a possible D gene (6 bases). Germline V gene sequence: CDR1 SGHNT, CDR2 YENEEA. This CDR3 is built from 15 residues. Trimming shortened V by 5 bases and J by 2 bases, and 16 bases separated the two germline ends. This CDR3 reads CASSTNRRGTYEQYF. CDR3 nucleotide sequence: TGTGCCAGCAGCACGAATCGAAGGGGGACCTACGAGCAGTACTTC.

The chain uses TRBV19 and TRBJ1-3; D not resolved. CDR3 length equals 15 residues. V gave up 3 bases and J gave up 4 bases, with 13 bases separating them. Germline V CDR1 and CDR2: LNHDA, SQIVND (reference sequence). Here the CDR3 DNA reads TGTGCCAGTAGTATTGGGCTCACCCCGGGAAACACCATATATTTT. Protein: CASSIGLTPGNTIYF.

The chain employs TRBV3-1 (or the pseudogene TRBV3-2) and TRBJ2-1; TRBD2 matches at 9 bases. The CDR3 is 13 amino acids. V gave up 4 bases and J gave up 13 bases; unmatched junction bases: 8. The germline V gene encodes CDR1 LGHDT and CDR2 YNNKEL (reference sequence). In nucleotides, the CDR3 is TGTGCCAGCAGCCGCGGGACTAGCTTCCCACAGTTCTTC. Protein: CASSRGTSFPQFF.

This clone was seen a handful of times. The V call is TRBV5-1, the J call TRBJ2-1; 10 positions agree with TRBD1. CDR1 SGHRS and CDR2 YFSETQ come from the germline V gene. The CDR3 totals 16 residues. V shed 5 bases, J shed 0 bases, and the junction held 5 bases outside the gene matches. The CDR3 coding sequence is TGCGCCAGCAGGGCGACAGGGGGCGGCTCCTACAATGAGCAGTTCTTC. Protein product: CASRATGGGSYNEQFF.

This clone was observed a few times. V gene TRBV18 combines with J gene TRBJ2-7; 7 nucleotides agree with TRBD2. The V gene's germline CDR1 is KGHSH and CDR2 LQKENI. The CDR3 is 13 amino acids. The V gene end was trimmed by 5 bases and the J gene end by 5 bases; junction bases not matched to a gene: 6. This CDR3 reads CASSSTSDHEQYF. CDR3 sequence (DNA): TGTGCCAGCTCATCAACTAGCGACCACGAGCAGTACTTC.

The table lists this clone with a few counts. The genes are TRBV7-9 and TRBJ2-4, with TRBD2 as a possible D gene (6 bases). This CDR3 has 15 residues. V was trimmed by 5 bases and J by 1 base, leaving 12 bases between them. The germline V gene has CDR1 SEHNR and CDR2 FQNEAQ (reference sequence). CDR3 nucleotide sequence: TGTGCCAGCAGCCCTGGAGGGTCGGCCAAAAACATTCAGTACTTC. Its protein product is CASSPGGSAKNIQYF.

This sequence joins TRBV6-1 and TRBJ2-5; weak D call: TRBD2 (6 bases). The V end was cut by 2 bases, the J end by 5 bases, with 24 bases between. The CDR3 is 18 residues long. The germline CDR1 and CDR2 sequences are MNHNS and SASEGT. The CDR3 spells CASSENGWGLGVLETQYF. The CDR3 bases are TGTGCCAGCAGTGAAAATGGGTGGGGACTCGGCGTTTTGGAGACCCAGTACTTC.